Listed below are T cell receptor beta chains from one sample, sequenced in a study of Graves' ophthalmopathy and Graves' hyperthyroidism. TCRdb re-analysed the multiplex PCR reads in MiXCR, keeping a single row per CDR3 protein. The sample yields over 650,000 distinct CDR3 sequences, 35% to 45% seen once. Source material: peripheral blood. The receptors here all came from an adult man with Graves' ophthalmopathy. Both conserved end residues are part of each CDR3. Fields, in order: CDR3 length, clone size, J gene, V gene, CDR3 protein. Clone size is stated in some rows and not others, as once, few, many or a class when expanded.

>15|many|TRBJ2-5|TRBV5-1
CASSSGGRFKETQYF
>15|NA|TRBJ2-5|TRBV6-1
CASSESGGSWETQYF
>18|NA|TRBJ1-6|TRBV10-3
CAISESRQSSSSNSPLHF
>13|many|TRBJ2-5|TRBV2
CASSEGLGETQYF
>13|many|TRBJ1-5|TRBV20-1
CSATQGAGQPQHF
>14|many|TRBJ1-2|TRBV19
CASMSTGGSYGYTF
>16|many|TRBJ2-2|TRBV7-9
CASGIAAGEVAGELFF
>14|NA|TRBJ1-1|TRBV2
CASSVQGAKTEAFF
>17|many|TRBJ1-6|TRBV7-2
CASSFKGDSLYNSPLHF
>15|few|TRBJ1-1|TRBV5-5
CASSSTRQGHTEAFF
>13|many|TRBJ1-1|TRBV12-3/TRBV12-4
CASSLGTGLEAFF
>14|once|TRBJ1-6|TRBV29-1
CSVEGRGGGSPLHF
>16|many|TRBJ2-5|TRBV20-1
CSARRTSGGVVETQYF
>15|NA|TRBJ1-2|TRBV2
CASSIRAGFVYGYTF
>15|once|TRBJ1-2|TRBV10-3
CAISDDVRSSNGYTF
>15|NA|TRBJ1-4|TRBV7-9
CASSPGLATNEKLFF
>13|many|TRBJ2-5|TRBV14
CASSQASGGTQYF
>15|NA|TRBJ1-6|TRBV25-1
CTSRVWDRGNSPLHF
>16|NA|TRBJ1-1|TRBV19
CASSFGVNTGEHEAFF
>14|few|TRBJ1-4|TRBV19
CASSIGTRNEKLFF
>16|NA|TRBJ2-7|TRBV25-1
CASSSLTSGGSYEQYF
>13|many|TRBJ1-2|TRBV29-1
CSVEVDSYYGYTF
>12|many|TRBJ1-1|TRBV2
CATRGMNTEAFF
>16|few|TRBJ2-7|TRBV7-9
CASSNNEGVLSYEQYF
>15|many|TRBJ1-2|TRBV11-3
CASSPSWTGDYGYTF
>16|many|TRBJ2-7|TRBV12-3/TRBV12-4
CASSLSRWADPYEQYF
>18|NA|TRBJ1-1|TRBV14
CASSPGRWTGDMNTEAFF
>13|NA|TRBJ2-7|TRBV10-3
CAISASRDVEQYF
>16|NA|TRBJ1-4|TRBV11-1
CASGLSQPWEREKLFF
>13|NA|TRBJ1-1|TRBV9
CAWGFGGLAEAFF
>18|few|TRBJ1-5|TRBV19
CASSPLRVRRVTRGPQHF
>14|NA|TRBJ2-7|TRBV10-3
CAIRGLWDTYEQYF
>15|NA|TRBJ1-6|TRBV9
CASSQDQLKRSPLHF
>16|NA|TRBJ1-1|TRBV19
CASSHWLGRQNTEAFF
>10|many|TRBJ2-5|TRBV29-1
CSVLGETQYF
>15|NA|TRBJ2-6|TRBV7-9
CASSPGGYGANVLTF
>11|few|TRBJ2-1|TRBV29-1
CSVASPNEQFF
>15|NA|TRBJ2-7|TRBV15
CATSRDRGLQPQQYF
>11|many|TRBJ2-7|TRBV5-8
CASSSRDEQYF
>13|NA|TRBJ2-7|TRBV11-3
CASSQDLRDGQYF
>17|NA|TRBJ2-2|TRBV7-2
CASSLYSGGPNTGELFF
>13|few|TRBJ1-4|TRBV2
CASSVRGSEKLFF
>14|NA|TRBJ2-5|TRBV19
CASSMEGGGETQYF
>13|NA|TRBJ1-2|TRBV29-1
CSARGQGHPGYTF
>12|many|TRBJ2-7|TRBV29-1
CSVEGTEYEQYF
>13|many|TRBJ1-5|TRBV19
CASSGGTAWPQHF
>14|few|TRBJ2-7|TRBV5-6
CASSPLEGWGEQYF
>16|NA|TRBJ2-5|TRBV7-3
CASSLDGRGGQETQYF
>15|NA|TRBJ2-1|TRBV12-3/TRBV12-4
CASRPGTGSYNEQFF
>14|NA|TRBJ1-5|TRBV9
CASSFRDTGEPQHF
>17|NA|TRBJ2-1|TRBV24-1
CATSDLTSGRNYNEQFF
>12|many|TRBJ2-7|TRBV12-3/TRBV12-4
CASSRRAYEQYF
>14|NA|TRBJ2-6|TRBV4-1
CASSLLTGANVPTF
>15|many|TRBJ1-2|TRBV2
CASSEALYSGPGYTF
>14|few|TRBJ2-7|TRBV7-2
CASSNSGVYYEQYF